The rows below give T cell receptor beta chains drawn from one sample of a study of human T cells and chemical hapten exposure. From the RACE reads, TCRdb called clonotypes with MiXCR, one entry per CDR3 protein. The sample lists tens of thousands of distinct CDR3 sequences; nearly 10% were seen once. Material: whole blood, obtained in connection with sensitization to the hapten diphenylcyclopropenone (DPC). Every receptor here comes from a woman in her thirties or forties with alopecia areata. Some clones in this sample may be carry-over from other donors' samples. CDR3s include the opening cysteine and the closing phenylalanine or tryptophan. A D gene is named only where the DNA matches it firmly. Size is omitted from some rows. Given values are once, few, many or a class for expanded clones.

.	TRBV7-6	few	TRBJ2-2	TGTGCCAGCAGCCATCCGGGACATCAGCGTGGGGAGCTGTTTTTT	CASSHPGHQRGELFF
TRBD1	TRBV18	.	TRBJ1-5	TGTGCCAGCTCACCTGACAGGGGCAATCAGCCCCAGCATTTT	CASSPDRGNQPQHF
TRBD1	TRBV7-2	many	TRBJ2-1	TGTGCCAGCAGCCCCCGACAGGGTAACAATGAGCAGTTCTTC	CASSPRQGNNEQFF
.	TRBV6-2/TRBV6-3	few	TRBJ1-5	TGTGCCAGCAGACTAGGGGCGGGCAATCAGCCCCAGCATTTT	CASRLGAGNQPQHF
.	TRBV6-5	many	TRBJ2-5	TGTGCCAGCAGTTACTCGTGGGGACAAGAGACCCAGTACTTC	CASSYSWGQETQYF
.	TRBV6-5	few	TRBJ1-2	TGTGCCAGCAGGTACGGGCAGACCAACTATGGCTACACCTTC	CASRYGQTNYGYTF
.	TRBV6-5	.	TRBJ2-7	TGTGCCAGCAGTTTTGGCTACGAGCAGTACTTC	CASSFGYEQYF
.	TRBV7-3	few	TRBJ2-1	TGTGCCAGCAGCTTAAACTTGGCGGGTTTGCAGTTCTTC	CASSLNLAGLQFF
.	TRBV16	.	TRBJ1-5	TGTGCCAGCAGCCAATCTGGCCCCCCGGGGCCCCAGCATTTT	CASSQSGPPGPQHF
TRBD2	TRBV7-9	.	TRBJ2-3	TGTGCCAGCAGCTTAGCGGTGGCTAGCGGGGTAACAGATACGCAGTATTTT	CASSLAVASGVTDTQYF
TRBD2	TRBV7-3	.	TRBJ2-5	TGTGCCAGCAGCTGGAACGGGGGGGCCGAGACCCAGTACTTC	CASSWNGGAETQYF
TRBD1	TRBV29-1	many	TRBJ1-2	TGCAGCGTTGTTGACAGGGGGGACTATGGCTACACCTTC	CSVVDRGDYGYTF
.	TRBV5-5	many	TRBJ1-1	TGTGCCAGCAGCTTGGACGTTGGGGAAGCTTTCTTT	CASSLDVGEAFF
.	TRBV6-1	.	TRBJ2-5	TGTGCCGGCCCTTGGCGGGGCATGGAGACCCAGTACTTC	CAGPWRGMETQYF
.	TRBV5-4	many	TRBJ2-2	TGTGCCAGCAGCTTACAGGGTGACACCGGGGAGCTGTTTTTT	CASSLQGDTGELFF
.	TRBV4-2	many	TRBJ2-1	TGTGCCAGCAGGCGGGACTCTGGCCTCAATGAGCAGTTCTTC	CASRRDSGLNEQFF
TRBD2	TRBV12-3/TRBV12-4	many	TRBJ2-7	TGTGCCAGCAGTGGGGCCCTTGGAGCGGGGGCCCCTAACGAGCAGTACTTC	CASSGALGAGAPNEQYF
.	TRBV6-1	.	TRBJ2-7	TGTGCCAGCAGTCCCCGGACAGAAAACTACGAGCAGTACTTC	CASSPRTENYEQYF
.	TRBV7-2	many	TRBJ1-2	TGTGCCAGCAGCTTAGGAGGGGCGCAGGGCTACACCTTC	CASSLGGAQGYTF
.	TRBV21-1	.	TRBJ2-1	TGTGCCAGCAGCAAAGGTGCAGGGAGGAATGAGCAGTTCTTC	CASSKGAGRNEQFF
.	TRBV7-2	many	TRBJ2-7	TGTGCCAGCAGCTCCGGGGGGCGCATCTACGAGCAGTACTTC	CASSSGGRIYEQYF
.	TRBV5-5	many	TRBJ1-6	TGTGCCAGCAGCTTGGAACCAGGGTACAATTCACCCCTCCACTTT	CASSLEPGYNSPLHF
.	TRBV18	many	TRBJ2-7	TGTGCCAGCTCCCGGCTTAATACAAAGGTTTACGAGCAGTACTTC	CASSRLNTKVYEQYF
.	TRBV13	many	TRBJ2-1	TGTGCCAGCAGCTTAGAAGGGCTAGCGACCCACAATGAGCAGTTCTTC	CASSLEGLATHNEQFF
TRBD2	TRBV6-2/TRBV6-3	few	TRBJ2-3	TGTGCCAGCAGTTACTGGACTAGCGGGGGGGCAGCGGAGCCCACAGATACGCAGTATTTT	CASSYWTSGGAAEPTDTQYF
.	TRBV7-6	few	TRBJ1-2	TGTGCCAGCAGCTTAACTCGGGGGGGCGCTGATGGCTACACCTTC	CASSLTRGGADGYTF
.	TRBV7-9	.	TRBJ1-3	TGTGCCAGCAGCTTTAACTCTGGAAACACCATATATTTT	CASSFNSGNTIYF
.	TRBV5-1	.	TRBJ2-6	TGCGCCAGCAGCCGGGCAGGGGTTAACTCTGGGGCCAACGTCCTGACTTTC	CASSRAGVNSGANVLTF
.	TRBV7-3	.	TRBJ2-1	TGTGCCAGCAGCTTAAAAGGGTCGGACGAGCAGTTCTTC	CASSLKGSDEQFF
.	TRBV12-3/TRBV12-4	.	TRBJ1-2	TGTGCCAGCAGTCAAACACCCGGAGGCTACACCTTC	CASSQTPGGYTF
TRBD1	TRBV2	many	TRBJ2-4	TGTGCCAGCTCGACAGGGGGGGACATTCAGTACTTC	CASSTGGDIQYF
.	TRBV4-3	many	TRBJ1-4	TGCGCCAGCAGCCAAGGAACTCTTGGCGAAAAACTGTTTTTT	CASSQGTLGEKLFF
.	TRBV7-8	many	TRBJ1-1	TGTGCCAGCAGCTTAGCAGGGAGACTGAACACTGAAGCTTTCTTT	CASSLAGRLNTEAFF
.	TRBV12-3/TRBV12-4	many	TRBJ2-3	TGTGCCAGCACCATCGGACTGGATCCTAGCACAGATACGCAGTATTTT	CASTIGLDPSTDTQYF
.	TRBV24-1	few	TRBJ2-4	TGTGCCACCAGTGAGGGACAATCCAACATTCAGTACTTC	CATSEGQSNIQYF
TRBD1	TRBV14	many	TRBJ1-1	TGTGCCAGCAGCCAAGAGGCCGGGACAGGGGGGTATGACACTGAAGCTTTCTTT	CASSQEAGTGGYDTEAFF
.	TRBV15	many	TRBJ2-1	TGTGCCACCAGCCCCCCGGGAGTAGCAAATGAGCAGTTCTTC	CATSPPGVANEQFF
TRBD1	TRBV6-6	many	TRBJ1-1	TGTGCCAGCACCCAGGGGGGGACTGAAGCTTTCTTT	CASTQGGTEAFF
.	TRBV24-1	.	TRBJ2-1	TGTGCCACCAGTGCGTGGGGGCCGGTTGAGCAGTTCTTC	CATSAWGPVEQFF
TRBD1	TRBV27	many	TRBJ2-4	TGTGCCAGCAGTTCCTCCGGGACAGGGGTCAATGTAGCCAAAAACATTCAGTACTTC	CASSSSGTGVNVAKNIQYF
.	TRBV4-2	.	TRBJ1-4	TGTGCCAGCAGCCAGGCAGGGGAGGGTGAAAAACTGTTTTTT	CASSQAGEGEKLFF
TRBD2	TRBV3-1	.	TRBJ2-7	TGTGCCAGCAGCGAAGGGACTAGCGGGGGAAAGGAGTACTTC	CASSEGTSGGKEYF
TRBD2	TRBV5-1	.	TRBJ2-1	TGCGCCAGCAGTCTACAGACGGGGGGGACCTACAATGAGCAGTTCTTC	CASSLQTGGTYNEQFF
.	TRBV19	few	TRBJ1-4	TGTGCCAGTACAGGGGCGATTACAACTAATGAAAAACTGTTTTTT	CASTGAITTNEKLFF
.	TRBV9	few	TRBJ2-7	TGTGCCAGCAGCGTTGCCTTCGACGGGGCCTACGAGCAGTACTTC	CASSVAFDGAYEQYF
TRBD1	TRBV9	many	TRBJ2-5	TGTGCCAGCAGCTTACCGGACAGGGATGGAGAGACCCAGTACTTC	CASSLPDRDGETQYF